This T cell receptor (beta chain) was captured by sequencing in a study of blood T cell repertoires in COVID-19. In the study overall: Sites in the United States, Italy and Spain provided acute and convalescent COVID-19 samples. In each case, the material was cDNA or gDNA derived from T cells, B-cell-depleted T cells, or PBMCs.

Source study methods: Estimates of nucleated cell counts were drawn from the amplification of reference gene primers. Sequencing was performed with immunoSEQ multiplex PCR; in TCRdb, only in-frame clones are kept and a portion is missing. The V and J calls and clone size were taken over from that table, and D and trimming were inferred from the DNA. The profile covers about 160,000 clones, with about 91% appearing a single time and 3.9% taken by the ten largest. This clone was counted many times. Germline V gene lookup returns CDR1 LGHDT and CDR2 YNNKEL (reference sequence). V was clipped by 3 bases and J by 5 bases, with 13 bases between them. The CDR3 runs 14 residues.

The clonotype originates from an older woman who had recovered from COVID-19. The specimen sequenced was peripheral blood. This chain connects TRBV3-1 (or the pseudogene TRBV3-2) to TRBJ1-2; a weak D match, TRBD1 (6 bases). Written as DNA, the CDR3 is TGTGCCAGCAGCCACCAGGGGCATTGGTATGGCTACACCTTC. Its protein product is CASSHQGHWYGYTF.